Listed below are T cell receptor beta chains from one sample, sequenced in a study of blood T cells in healthy people across ages. One entry per CDR3 protein results from TCRdb running MiXCR on the 5' RACE reads. The sample carries over 1.5 million distinct CDR3 sequences, 49% recorded once. Sequencing input: blood. These receptors all stem from a woman between 40 and 55 years old in good health. Both conserved end residues are part of each CDR3.

TRBV3-1,12,TRBJ1-6,CASSPGLEALHF
TRBV12-3/TRBV12-4,13,TRBJ2-1,CASKQGARHEQFF
TRBV20-1,15,TRBJ2-7,CSARSGTSGAYEQYF
TRBV20-1,18,TRBJ1-2,CSARDSRRGKGGSYGYTF
TRBV11-2,12,-,CASTTGDYEQYF
TRBV5-1,16,TRBJ2-1,CASSLGIAGAYNEQFF
TRBV12-3/TRBV12-4,14,TRBJ2-1,CASSHELSYNEQFF
TRBV3-1,15,TRBJ2-7,CASSPGQGLFYEQYF
TRBV20-1,12,TRBJ1-5,CSAKVGGQPQHF
TRBV9,16,TRBJ2-6,CASTLGALSGANVLTF
TRBV7-2,15,-,CASSPGTSREETQYF
TRBV28,13,TRBJ1-2,CASSLPAFYGYTF
TRBV6-6,12,TRBJ2-5,CASSYARLEQYF
TRBV4-1,16,TRBJ2-1,CASSHADRDPYNEQFF
TRBV27,19,TRBJ1-2,CASSLRGSARAAIRNGYTF
TRBV10-3,12,TRBJ1-2,CAISASNYGYTF
TRBV5-1,17,TRBJ2-6,CASSLPDWSSGANVLTF
TRBV5-5,14,TRBJ1-4,CASRSGGANEKLFF
TRBV29-1,13,TRBJ2-3,CSASSGGPNTQYF
TRBV6-5,11,TRBJ1-2,CASGENYGYTF
TRBV7-2,13,TRBJ1-5,CASRGIGNQPQHF
TRBV6-5,15,TRBJ1-5,CASSPNPGGNQPQHF
TRBV6-1,17,TRBJ1-4,CASSLRQGSLAGEKLFF
TRBV5-6,13,TRBJ2-5,CASSFEPTAEEYF
TRBV7-9,15,TRBJ1-2,CASNHELGPNYGYTF
TRBV9,14,TRBJ2-5,CASSPGTMGETQYF
TRBV29-1,16,TRBJ1-2,CSVEFWEKGLNYGYTF
TRBV20-1,14,TRBJ2-1,CSARDLSSGGVQFF
TRBV7-2,16,TRBJ2-7,CASSPGVSPINYEQYF